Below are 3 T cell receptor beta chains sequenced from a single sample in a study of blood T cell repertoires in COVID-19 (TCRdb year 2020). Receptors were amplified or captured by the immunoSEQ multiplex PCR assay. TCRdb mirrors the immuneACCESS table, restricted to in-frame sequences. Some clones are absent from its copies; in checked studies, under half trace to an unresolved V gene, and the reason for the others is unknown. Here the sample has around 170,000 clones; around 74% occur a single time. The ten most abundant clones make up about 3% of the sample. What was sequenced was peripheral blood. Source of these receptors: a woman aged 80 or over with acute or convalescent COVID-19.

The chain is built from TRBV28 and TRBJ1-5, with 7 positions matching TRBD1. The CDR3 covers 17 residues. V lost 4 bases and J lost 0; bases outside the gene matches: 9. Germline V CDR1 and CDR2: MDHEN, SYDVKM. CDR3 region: CASSSGQATHSNQPQHF. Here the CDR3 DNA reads TGTGCCAGCAGTTCCGGACAGGCCACACATAGCAATCAGCCCCAGCATTTT. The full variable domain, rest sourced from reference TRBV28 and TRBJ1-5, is DVKVTQSSRYLVKRTGEKVFLECVQDMDHENMFWYRQDPGLGLRLIYFSYDVKMKEKGDIPEGYSVSREKKERFSLILESASTNQTSMYLCASSSGQATHSNQPQHFGDGTRLSIL.

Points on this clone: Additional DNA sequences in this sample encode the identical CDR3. CDR3 amino acids: CASSSGQGSDTQYF. In DNA form, the CDR3 reads TGCGCCAGCAGCTCGGGACAGGGGTCAGATACGCAGTATTTT. The genes are TRBV5-1 and TRBJ2-3; 10 nucleotides line up with TRBD1. The CDR3 extends over 14 amino acids. Germline CDR1 SGHRS, CDR2 YFSETQ. The J segment lost 4 bases and the V segment lost 3 bases, leaving 2 bases of the junction unmatched.

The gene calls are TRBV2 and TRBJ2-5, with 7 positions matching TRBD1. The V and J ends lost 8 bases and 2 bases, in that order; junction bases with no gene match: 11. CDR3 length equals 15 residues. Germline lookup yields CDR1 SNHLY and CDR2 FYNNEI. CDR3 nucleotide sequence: TGTGCCAGCCGTAGGGAGCAGGGGGAACAAGAGACCCAGTACTTC. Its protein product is CASRREQGEQETQYF. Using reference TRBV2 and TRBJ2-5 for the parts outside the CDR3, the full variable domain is EPEVTQTPSHQVTQMGQEVILRCVPISNHLYFYWYRQILGQKVEFLVSFYNNEISEKSEIFDDQFSVERPDGSNFTLKIRSTKLEDSAMYFCASRREQGEQETQYFGPGTRLLVL.